This entry describes one TCR beta chain. An end of the junction does not agree with germline; a read error may underlie this. The assay was immunoSEQ multiplex PCR, and TCRdb's table has in-frame clones only and misses some. The data show 150,000 or so clones, about 90% seen once. This entry comes from a study of control samples from healthy donors and cancer patients. Germline V gene lookup returns CDR1 SGHDN and CDR2 FVKESK. CDR3 length equals 16 residues. This clonotype originated in a man under 40 in good health. Sequencing was done on a sample of blood. The V gene is TRBV14, the J gene TRBJ2-1; a weak D match, TRBD1 (6 bases). In DNA form, the CDR3 reads TGTGCCAGCAGACAAGGTCAGGGGTTTGGATACAATGAGCAGTTCTTC. Encoded protein: CASRQGQGFGYNEQFF.